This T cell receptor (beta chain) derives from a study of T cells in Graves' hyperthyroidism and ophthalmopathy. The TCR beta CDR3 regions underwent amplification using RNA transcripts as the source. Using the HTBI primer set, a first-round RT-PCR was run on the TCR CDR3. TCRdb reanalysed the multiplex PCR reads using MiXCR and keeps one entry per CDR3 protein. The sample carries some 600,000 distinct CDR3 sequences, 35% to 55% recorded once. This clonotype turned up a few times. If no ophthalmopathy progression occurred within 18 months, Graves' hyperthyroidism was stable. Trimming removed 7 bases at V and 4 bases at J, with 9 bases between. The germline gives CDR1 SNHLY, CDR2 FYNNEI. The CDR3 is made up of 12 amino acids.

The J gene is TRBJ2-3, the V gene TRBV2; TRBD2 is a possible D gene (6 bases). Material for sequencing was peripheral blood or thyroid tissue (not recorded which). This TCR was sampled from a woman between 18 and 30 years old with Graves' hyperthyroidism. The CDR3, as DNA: TGTGCCAGCAAGGGACTTTCAGATACGCAGTATTTT. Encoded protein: CASKGLSDTQYF.